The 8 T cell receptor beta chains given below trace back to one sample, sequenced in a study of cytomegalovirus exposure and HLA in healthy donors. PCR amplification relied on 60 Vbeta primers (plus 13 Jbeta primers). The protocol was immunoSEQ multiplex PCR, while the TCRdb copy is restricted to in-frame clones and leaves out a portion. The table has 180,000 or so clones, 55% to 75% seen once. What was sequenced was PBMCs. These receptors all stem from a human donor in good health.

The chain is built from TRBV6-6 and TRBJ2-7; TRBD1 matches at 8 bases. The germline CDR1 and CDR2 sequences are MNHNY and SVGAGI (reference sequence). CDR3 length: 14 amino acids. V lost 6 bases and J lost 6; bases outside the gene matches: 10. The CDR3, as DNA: TGTGCCAGCAGCAGCGCAGGGGGCACGAGCGAGCAGTACTTC. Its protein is CASSSAGGTSEQYF.

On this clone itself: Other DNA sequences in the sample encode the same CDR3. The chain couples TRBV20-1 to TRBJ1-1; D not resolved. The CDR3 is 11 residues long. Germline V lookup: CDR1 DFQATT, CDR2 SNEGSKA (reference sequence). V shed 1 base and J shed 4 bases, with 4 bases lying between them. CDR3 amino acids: CSARASTEAFF. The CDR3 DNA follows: TGCAGTGCTAGAGCCAGCACTGAAGCTTTCTTT.

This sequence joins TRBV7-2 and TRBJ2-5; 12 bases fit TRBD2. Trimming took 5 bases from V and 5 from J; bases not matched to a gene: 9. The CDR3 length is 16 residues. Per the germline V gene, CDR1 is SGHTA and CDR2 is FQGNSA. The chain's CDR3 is CASSPRTSGVGETQYF. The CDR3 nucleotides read TGTGCCAGCAGCCCGAGGACTAGCGGGGTGGGGGAGACCCAGTACTTC.

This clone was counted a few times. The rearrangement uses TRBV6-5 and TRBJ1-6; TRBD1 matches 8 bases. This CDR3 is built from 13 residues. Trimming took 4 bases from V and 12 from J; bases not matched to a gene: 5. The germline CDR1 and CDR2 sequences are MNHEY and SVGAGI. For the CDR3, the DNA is TGTGCCAGCAGTTTAGACAGGGGAATACCCCTCCACTTT. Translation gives CASSLDRGIPLHF.

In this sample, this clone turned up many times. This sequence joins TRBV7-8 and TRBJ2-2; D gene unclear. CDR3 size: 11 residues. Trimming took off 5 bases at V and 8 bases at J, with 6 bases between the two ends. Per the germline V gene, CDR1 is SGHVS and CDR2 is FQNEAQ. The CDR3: CASSPRGELFF. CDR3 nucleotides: TGTGCCAGCAGCCCGAGAGGGGAGCTGTTTTTT.

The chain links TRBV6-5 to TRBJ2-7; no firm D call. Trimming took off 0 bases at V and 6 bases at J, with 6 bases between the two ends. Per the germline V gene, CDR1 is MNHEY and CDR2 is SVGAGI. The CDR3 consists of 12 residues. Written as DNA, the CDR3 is TGTGCCAGCAGTTACTCCACCGGCGAGCAGTACTTC. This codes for CASSYSTGEQYF.

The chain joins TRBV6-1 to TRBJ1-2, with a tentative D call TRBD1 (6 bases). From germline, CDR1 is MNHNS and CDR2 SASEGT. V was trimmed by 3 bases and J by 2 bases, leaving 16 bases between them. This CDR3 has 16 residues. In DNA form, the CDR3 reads TGTGCCAGCAGTGACCCTCAGGGGTTGGGGAACTATGGCTACACCTTC. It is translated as CASSDPQGLGNYGYTF.

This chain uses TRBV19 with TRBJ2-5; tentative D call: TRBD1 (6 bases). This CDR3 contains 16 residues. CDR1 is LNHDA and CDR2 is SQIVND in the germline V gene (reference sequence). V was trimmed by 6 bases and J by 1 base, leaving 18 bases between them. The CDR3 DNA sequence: TGTGCCAGTAGCCCTGGGGGCCCTGCAGGCCAAGAGACCCAGTACTTC. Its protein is CASSPGGPAGQETQYF. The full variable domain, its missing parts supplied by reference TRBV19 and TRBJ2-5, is DGGITQSPKYLFRKEGQNVTLSCEQNLNHDAMYWYRQDPGQGLRLIYYSQIVNDFQKGDIAEGYSVSREKKESFPLTVTSAQKNPTAFYLCASSPGGPAGQETQYFGPGTRLLVL.